One sample yielded the 5 T cell receptor beta chains listed below, sequenced in a study of T cells in Graves' hyperthyroidism and ophthalmopathy. Amplification targeted TCR beta CDR3 regions from RNA transcripts. The HTBI primer set served for first-round RT-PCR of the TCR CDR3. One entry per CDR3 protein, called by TCRdb with MiXCR from the multiplex PCR reads. Among more than 550,000 distinct CDR3 sequences listed, approximately 42% were seen once. The specimen sequenced was peripheral blood or thyroid tissue (not recorded which). Receptors originate from an adult man with Graves' disease, either hyperthyroidism or ophthalmopathy (not recorded which).

The CDR3 sequence is CASSQDGAALSYEHF. The CDR3 DNA is TGCGCCAGCAGCCAAGATGGGGCAGCCCTCTCCTACGAGCATTTT. The chain combines TRBV4-3 with TRBJ1-5; maybe TRBD1 (5 bases). This CDR3 is 15 amino acids long. Per the germline V gene, CDR1 is LGHNA and CDR2 is YSLEER. Trimming left V 0 bases short and J 14 bases short, with 20 bases between.

The V gene is TRBV29-1, the J gene TRBJ2-5; the match to TRBD2 covers 12 bases. Germline V gene lookup returns CDR1 SQVTM and CDR2 ANQGSEA. This CDR3 has 15 amino acids. The V and J ends lost 4 bases and 4 bases, in that order; junction bases with no gene match: 7. The CDR3 spells CSVAGTSGLGETQYF. The CDR3 bases are TGCAGCGTTGCGGGGACTAGCGGGTTGGGAGAGACCCAGTACTTC.

This chain joins TRBV11-2 and TRBJ1-3; perhaps TRBD1 as D (6 bases). The CDR3 has 12 amino acids. Germline CDR1 is SGHAT and CDR2 is FQNNGV. V was pared by 8 bases and J by 4 bases, with 9 bases between. The CDR3 sequence: CASAGQGNTIYF. The CDR3 region has the DNA TGTGCCAGCGCCGGACAGGGAAACACCATATATTTT.

This clonotype appeared many times. The rearrangement links TRBV2 to TRBJ1-1; 7 bases agree with TRBD1. Germline CDR1 and CDR2: SNHLY and FYNNEI. CDR3 size: 14 residues. V lost 0 bases and J lost 11; bases outside the gene matches: 9. This CDR3 reads CASSEARGQDGAFF. The CDR3 DNA is TGTGCCAGCAGTGAAGCCAGAGGACAGGATGGGGCTTTCTTT.

This clonotype was detected many times. This sequence joins TRBV14 and TRBJ1-6, with D perhaps TRBD1 (6 bases). Germline CDR1 and CDR2: SGHDN and FVKESK. The CDR3 is 16 amino acids. V lost 1 base, J lost 8 bases, and 15 bases lay in between. The CDR3 coding sequence is TGTGCCAGCAGCCAAGTTACCAGGGGCCCGGATTCACCCCTCCACTTT. Encoded protein: CASSQVTRGPDSPLHF.